This TCR beta chain was sequenced during a study of blood T cell repertoires in COVID-19. Across the whole study: Acute and convalescent COVID-19 specimens originated in the United States, Italy and Spain.

Using immunoSEQ multiplex PCR, the repertoire was profiled, and TCRdb retains in-frame clones only, with some absent. The data show over 200,000 clones, 80% to 90% seen once. CDR3 length: 13 amino acids. The V segment lost 8 bases and the J segment 3 bases; nucleotides outside the gene matches: 4. The specimen was peripheral blood. The receptor comes from a man older than 75 with acute or convalescent COVID-19. V and J are TRBV12-3 or TRBV12-4 and TRBJ2-1; the match to TRBD1 covers 7 bases. The CDR3 loop reads CASSGQIYNEQFF. CDR3 DNA sequence: TGTGCCAGCTCGGGACAGATCTACAATGAGCAGTTCTTC.